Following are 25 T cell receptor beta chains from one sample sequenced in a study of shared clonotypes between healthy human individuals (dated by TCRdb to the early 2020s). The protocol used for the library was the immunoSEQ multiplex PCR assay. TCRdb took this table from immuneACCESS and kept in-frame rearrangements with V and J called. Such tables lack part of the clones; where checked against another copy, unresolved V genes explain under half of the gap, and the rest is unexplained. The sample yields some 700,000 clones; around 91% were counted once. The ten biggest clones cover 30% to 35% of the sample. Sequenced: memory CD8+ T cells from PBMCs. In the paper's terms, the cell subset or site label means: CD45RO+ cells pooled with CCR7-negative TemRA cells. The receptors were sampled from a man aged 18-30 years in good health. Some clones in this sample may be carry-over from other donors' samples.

The CDR3 spells CASTGGTEAFF. CDR3 coding DNA: TGTGCCAGCACCGGTGGGACTGAAGCTTTCTTT. The rearrangement uses TRBV6-5 and TRBJ1-1; D remains unclear. This CDR3 is 11 amino acids long. Germline V gene lookup returns CDR1 MNHEY and CDR2 SVGAGI. The V gene lost 7 bases and the J gene lost 5 bases, with 8 bases spanning the gap.

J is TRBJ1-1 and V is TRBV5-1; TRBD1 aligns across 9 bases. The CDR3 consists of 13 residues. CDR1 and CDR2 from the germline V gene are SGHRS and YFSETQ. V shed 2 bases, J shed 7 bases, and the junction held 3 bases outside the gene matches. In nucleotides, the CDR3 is TGCGCCAGCAGCTTTGGACAGGGGAGTGAAGCTTTCTTT. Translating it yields CASSFGQGSEAFF.

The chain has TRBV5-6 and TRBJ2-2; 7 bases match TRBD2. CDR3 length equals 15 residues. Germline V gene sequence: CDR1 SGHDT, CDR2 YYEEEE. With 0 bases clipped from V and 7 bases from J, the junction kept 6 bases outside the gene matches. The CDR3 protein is CASSLGGSRDGELFF. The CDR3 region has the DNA TGTGCCAGCAGCTTGGGCGGGAGCAGGGACGGGGAGCTGTTTTTT.

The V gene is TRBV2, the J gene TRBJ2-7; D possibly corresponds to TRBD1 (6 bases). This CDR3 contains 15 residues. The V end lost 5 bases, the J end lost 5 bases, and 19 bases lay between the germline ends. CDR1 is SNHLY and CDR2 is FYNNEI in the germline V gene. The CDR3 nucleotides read TGTGCCAGCAGTTGGGAACAGGGAACGGACCACGAGCAGTACTTC. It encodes CASSWEQGTDHEQYF.

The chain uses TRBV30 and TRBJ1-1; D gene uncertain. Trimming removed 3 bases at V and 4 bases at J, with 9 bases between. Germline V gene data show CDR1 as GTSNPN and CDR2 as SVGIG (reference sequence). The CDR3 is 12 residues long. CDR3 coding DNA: TGTGCCTGGAGCGCTAAGCCCACTGAAGCTTTCTTT. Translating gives CAWSAKPTEAFF.

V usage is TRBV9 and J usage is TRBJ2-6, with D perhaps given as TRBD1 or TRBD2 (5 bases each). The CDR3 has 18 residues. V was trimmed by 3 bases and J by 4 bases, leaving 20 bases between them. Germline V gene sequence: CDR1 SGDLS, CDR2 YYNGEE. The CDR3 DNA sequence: TGTGCCAGCAGCGGGGCCCTGATGGGGGATTACGGGGCCAACGTCCTGACTTTC. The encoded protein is CASSGALMGDYGANVLTF. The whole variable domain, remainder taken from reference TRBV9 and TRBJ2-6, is DSGVTQTPKHLITATGQRVTLRCSPRSGDLSVYWYQQSLDQGLQFLIQYYNGEERAKGNILERFSAQQFPDLHSELNLSSLELGDSALYFCASSGALMGDYGANVLTFGAGSRLTVL.

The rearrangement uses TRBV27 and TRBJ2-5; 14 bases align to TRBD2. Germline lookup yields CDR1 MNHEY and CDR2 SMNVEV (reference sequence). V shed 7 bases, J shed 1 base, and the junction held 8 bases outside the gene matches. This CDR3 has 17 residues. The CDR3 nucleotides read TGTGCCAGCAAAAGACTAGCGGGAGGGGCCATCCAAGAGACCCAGTACTTC. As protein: CASKRLAGGAIQETQYF.

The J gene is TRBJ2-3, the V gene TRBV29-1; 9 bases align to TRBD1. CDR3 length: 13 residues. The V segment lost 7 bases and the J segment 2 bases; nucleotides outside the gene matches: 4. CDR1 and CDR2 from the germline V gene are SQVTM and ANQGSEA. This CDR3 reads CSARDRDTDTQYF. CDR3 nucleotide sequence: TGCAGCGCCCGGGACAGGGACACAGATACGCAGTATTTT.

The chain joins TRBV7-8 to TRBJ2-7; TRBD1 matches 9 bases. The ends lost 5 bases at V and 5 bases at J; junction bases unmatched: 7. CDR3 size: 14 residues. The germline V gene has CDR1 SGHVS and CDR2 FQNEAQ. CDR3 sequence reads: CASSPGQGTDEQYF. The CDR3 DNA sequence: TGTGCCAGCAGCCCCGGACAGGGGACGGACGAGCAGTACTTC.

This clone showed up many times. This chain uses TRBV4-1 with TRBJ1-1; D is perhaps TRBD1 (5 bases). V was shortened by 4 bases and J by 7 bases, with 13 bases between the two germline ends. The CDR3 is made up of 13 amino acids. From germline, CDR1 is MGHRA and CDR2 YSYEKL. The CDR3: CASSPGRAFEAFF. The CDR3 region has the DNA TGCGCCAGCAGCCCGGGACGTGCCTTTGAAGCTTTCTTT.

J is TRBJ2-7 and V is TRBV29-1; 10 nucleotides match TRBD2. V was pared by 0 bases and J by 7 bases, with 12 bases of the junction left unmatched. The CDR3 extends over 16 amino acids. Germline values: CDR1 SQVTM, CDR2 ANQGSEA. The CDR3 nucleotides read TGCAGCGTTGAAGAGGCTAGCGGGAGCGCGGTGGGGGAGCAGTACTTC. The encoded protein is CSVEEASGSAVGEQYF.

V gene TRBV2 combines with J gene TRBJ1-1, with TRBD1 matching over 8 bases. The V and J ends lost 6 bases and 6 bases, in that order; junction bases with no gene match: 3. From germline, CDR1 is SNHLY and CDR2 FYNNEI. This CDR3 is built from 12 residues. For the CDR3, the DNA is TGTGCCAGCAGCGTGACAGGGGCTGAAGCTTTCTTT. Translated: CASSVTGAEAFF.

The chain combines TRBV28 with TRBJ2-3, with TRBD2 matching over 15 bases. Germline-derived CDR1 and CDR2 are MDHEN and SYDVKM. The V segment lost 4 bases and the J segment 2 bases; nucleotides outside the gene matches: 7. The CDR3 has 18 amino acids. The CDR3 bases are TGTGCCAGCAGTTCGGGACTAGCGGGAGGATTTATCACAGATACGCAGTATTTT. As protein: CASSSGLAGGFITDTQYF.

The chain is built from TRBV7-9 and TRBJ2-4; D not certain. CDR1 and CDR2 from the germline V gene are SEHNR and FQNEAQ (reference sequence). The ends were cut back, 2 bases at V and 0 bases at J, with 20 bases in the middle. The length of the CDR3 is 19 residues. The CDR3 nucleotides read TGTGCCAGCAGCTTACAATTGACGGCCGAAGGTTTAGCCAAAAACATTCAGTACTTC. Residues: CASSLQLTAEGLAKNIQYF. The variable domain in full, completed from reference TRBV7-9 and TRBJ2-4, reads DTGVSQNPRHKITKRGQNVTFRCDPISEHNRLYWYRQTLGQGPEFLTYFQNEAQLEKSRLLSDRFSAERPKGSFSTLEIQRTEQGDSAMYLCASSLQLTAEGLAKNIQYFGAGTRLSVL.

The CDR3 reads CASSYSNQVNTEAFF. As DNA, the CDR3 is TGTGCCAGCAGTTACTCGAACCAGGTAAACACTGAAGCTTTCTTT. The gene calls are TRBV6-5 and TRBJ1-1; D unresolved. Germline assignment: CDR1 MNHEY and CDR2 SVGAGI. Trimming pared 0 bases from V and 2 bases from J, leaving 10 bases between. The CDR3 extends over 15 amino acids.

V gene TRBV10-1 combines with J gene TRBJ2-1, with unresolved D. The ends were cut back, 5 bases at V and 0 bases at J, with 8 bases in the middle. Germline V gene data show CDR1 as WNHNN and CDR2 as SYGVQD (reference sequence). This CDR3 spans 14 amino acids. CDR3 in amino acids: CASSRGSSYNEQFF. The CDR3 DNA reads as TGCGCCAGCAGTAGAGGAAGCTCCTACAATGAGCAGTTCTTC.

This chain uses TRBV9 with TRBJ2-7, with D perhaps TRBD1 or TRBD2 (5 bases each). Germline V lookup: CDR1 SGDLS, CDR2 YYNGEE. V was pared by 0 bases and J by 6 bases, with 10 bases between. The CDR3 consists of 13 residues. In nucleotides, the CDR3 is TGTGCCAGCAGCGTAGGCAGGGACCTCGAGCAGTACTTC. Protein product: CASSVGRDLEQYF.

The CDR3 reads CASSLAYGGDEQFF. The CDR3 DNA is TGTGCCAGCAGCTTAGCCTACGGGGGCGATGAGCAGTTCTTC. The chain employs TRBV11-3 and TRBJ2-1; D may correspond to TRBD1 or TRBD2 (6 bases each). This CDR3 is 14 amino acids long. The V and J ends lost 1 base and 8 bases respectively, with 12 bases between them. CDR1 is SGHNT and CDR2 is YENEEA in the germline V gene. The whole variable domain, remainder taken from reference TRBV11-3 and TRBJ2-1, is EAGVVQSPRYKIIEKKQPVAFWCNPISGHNTLYWYLQNLGQGPELLIRYENEEAVDDSQLPKDRFSAERLKGVDSTLKIQPAELGDSAVYLCASSLAYGGDEQFFGPGTRLTVL.

In DNA, the CDR3 is TGTGCCAGCAGCTTATCAGGGATGAACACTGAAGCTTTCTTT. Its protein product is CASSLSGMNTEAFF. V usage is TRBV7-9 and J usage is TRBJ1-1, with TRBD1 as a possible D gene (5 bases). The ends were cut back, 2 bases at V and 0 bases at J, with 7 bases in the middle. The CDR3 covers 14 residues. Germline assignment: CDR1 SEHNR and CDR2 FQNEAQ (reference sequence).

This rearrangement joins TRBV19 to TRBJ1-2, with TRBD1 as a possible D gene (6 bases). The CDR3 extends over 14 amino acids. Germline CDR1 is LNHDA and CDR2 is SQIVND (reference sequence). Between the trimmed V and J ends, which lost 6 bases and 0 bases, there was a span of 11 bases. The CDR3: CASSGTLANYGYTF. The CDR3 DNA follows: TGTGCCAGTAGCGGGACACTCGCTAACTATGGCTACACCTTC.

CDR3 amino acids: CASSQPVTTPDTIYF. CDR3 coding DNA: TGTGCCAGCAGCCAGCCTGTAACAACTCCAGACACCATATATTTT. V usage is TRBV14 and J usage is TRBJ1-3; D unresolved. From germline, CDR1 is SGHDN and CDR2 FVKESK. The V end lost 3 bases, the J end lost 8 bases, and 17 bases lay between the germline ends. CDR3 size: 15 residues.

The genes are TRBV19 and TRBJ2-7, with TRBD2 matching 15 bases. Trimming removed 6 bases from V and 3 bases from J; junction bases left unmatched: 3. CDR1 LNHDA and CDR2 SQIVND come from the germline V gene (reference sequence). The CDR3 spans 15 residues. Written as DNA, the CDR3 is TGTGCCAGTAGCGAGGGACTAGCGGGAGGCTACGAGCAGTACTTC. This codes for CASSEGLAGGYEQYF.

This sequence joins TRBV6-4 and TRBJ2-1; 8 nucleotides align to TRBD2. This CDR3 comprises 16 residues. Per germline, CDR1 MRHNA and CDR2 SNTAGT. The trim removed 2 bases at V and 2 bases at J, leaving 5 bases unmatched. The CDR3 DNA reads TGTGCCAGCAGTGACCTCGGGAGGGCCCCCTACAATGAGCAGTTCTTC. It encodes CASSDLGRAPYNEQFF.

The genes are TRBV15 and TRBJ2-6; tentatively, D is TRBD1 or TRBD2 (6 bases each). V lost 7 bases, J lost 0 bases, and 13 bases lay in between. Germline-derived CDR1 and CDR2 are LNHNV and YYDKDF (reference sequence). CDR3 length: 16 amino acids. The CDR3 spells CATKGGLSSGANVLTF. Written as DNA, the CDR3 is TGTGCCACCAAGGGGGGACTTAGCTCTGGGGCCAACGTCCTGACTTTC.

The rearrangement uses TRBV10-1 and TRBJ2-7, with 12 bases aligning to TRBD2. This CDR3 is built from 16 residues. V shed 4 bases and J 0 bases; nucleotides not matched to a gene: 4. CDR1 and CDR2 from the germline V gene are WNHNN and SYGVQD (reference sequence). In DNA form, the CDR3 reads TGCGCCAGCAGTGCAGGACTAGCGGGGTCCTCCTACGAGCAGTACTTC. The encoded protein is CASSAGLAGSSYEQYF.